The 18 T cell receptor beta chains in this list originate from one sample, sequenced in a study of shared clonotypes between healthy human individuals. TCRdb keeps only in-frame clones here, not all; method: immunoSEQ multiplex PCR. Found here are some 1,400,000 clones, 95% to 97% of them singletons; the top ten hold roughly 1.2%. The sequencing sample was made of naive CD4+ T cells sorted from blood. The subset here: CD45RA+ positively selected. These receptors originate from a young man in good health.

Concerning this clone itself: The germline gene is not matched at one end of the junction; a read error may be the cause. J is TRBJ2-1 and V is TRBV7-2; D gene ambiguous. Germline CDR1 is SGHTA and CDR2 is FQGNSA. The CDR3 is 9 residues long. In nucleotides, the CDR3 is TGTGCCAGCAGCTTAACTTCCGTCTTC. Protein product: CASSLTSVF.

In DNA form, the CDR3 reads TGTGCCAGCAGCGTAGGTGTAGCTAGCACAGATACGCAGTATTTT. Amino acids: CASSVGVASTDTQYF. The gene calls are TRBV9 and TRBJ2-3, with D unclear. Per germline, CDR1 SGDLS and CDR2 YYNGEE. Trimming stripped 0 bases from V and 0 bases from J, with 8 bases between. This CDR3 has 15 residues.

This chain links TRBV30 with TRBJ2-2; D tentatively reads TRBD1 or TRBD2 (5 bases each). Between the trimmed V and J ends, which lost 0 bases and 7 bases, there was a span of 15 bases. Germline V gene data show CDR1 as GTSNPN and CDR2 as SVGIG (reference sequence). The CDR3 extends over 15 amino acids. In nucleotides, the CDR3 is TGTGCCTGGAGTGTACTTGGGGGTTACGGCGGGGAGCTGTTTTTT. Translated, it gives CAWSVLGGYGGELFF. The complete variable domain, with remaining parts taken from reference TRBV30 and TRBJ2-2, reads SQTIHQWPATLVQPVGSPLSLECTVEGTSNPNLYWYRQAAGRGLQLLFYSVGIGQISSEVPQNLSASRPQDRQFILSSKKLLLSDSGFYLCAWSVLGGYGGELFFGEGSRLTVL.

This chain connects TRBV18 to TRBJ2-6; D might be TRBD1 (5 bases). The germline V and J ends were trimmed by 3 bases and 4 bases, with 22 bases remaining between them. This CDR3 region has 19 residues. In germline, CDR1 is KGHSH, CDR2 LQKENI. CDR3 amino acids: CASSPFLWGLNAGANVLTF. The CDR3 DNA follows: TGTGCCAGCTCACCGTTTTTATGGGGCCTAAATGCGGGGGCCAACGTCCTGACTTTC.

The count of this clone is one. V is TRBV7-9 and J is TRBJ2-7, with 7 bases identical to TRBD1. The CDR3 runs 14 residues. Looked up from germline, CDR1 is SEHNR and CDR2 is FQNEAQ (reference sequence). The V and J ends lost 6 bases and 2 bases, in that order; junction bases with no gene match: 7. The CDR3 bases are TGTGCCAGCAGATCGACAGGGCCTACCTACGAGCAGTACTTC. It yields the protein CASRSTGPTYEQYF.

CDR3 DNA sequence: TGTGCCAGCAGGAGGGCCCACGGTGAAGCTTTCTTT. Amino acids: CASRRAHGEAFF. The chain is built from TRBV28 and TRBJ1-1; D is undetermined. The CDR3 contains 12 residues. V lost 6 bases, J lost 7 bases, and 12 bases lay in between. The germline V gene encodes CDR1 MDHEN and CDR2 SYDVKM.

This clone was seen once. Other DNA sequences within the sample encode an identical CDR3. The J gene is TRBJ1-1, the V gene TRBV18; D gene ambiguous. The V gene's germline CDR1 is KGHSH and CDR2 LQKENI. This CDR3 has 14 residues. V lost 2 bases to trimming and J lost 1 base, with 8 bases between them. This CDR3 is CASSPGVANTEAFF. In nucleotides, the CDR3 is TGTGCCAGCTCACCAGGGGTTGCGAACACTGAAGCTTTCTTT.

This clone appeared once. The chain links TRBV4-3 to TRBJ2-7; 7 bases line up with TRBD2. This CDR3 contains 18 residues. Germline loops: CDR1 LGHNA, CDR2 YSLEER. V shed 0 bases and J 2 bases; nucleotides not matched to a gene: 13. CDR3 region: CASSQDFSAGAPPYEQYF. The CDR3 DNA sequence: TGCGCCAGCAGCCAAGATTTCTCCGCGGGAGCTCCCCCCTACGAGCAGTACTTC.

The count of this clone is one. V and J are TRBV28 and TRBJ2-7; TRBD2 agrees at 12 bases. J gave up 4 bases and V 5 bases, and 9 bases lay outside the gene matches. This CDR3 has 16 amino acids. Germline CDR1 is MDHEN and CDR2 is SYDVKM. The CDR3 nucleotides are TGTGCCAGCAGTCGCCTCTCCGGACTAGCGGGATACGAGCAGTACTTC. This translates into CASSRLSGLAGYEQYF.

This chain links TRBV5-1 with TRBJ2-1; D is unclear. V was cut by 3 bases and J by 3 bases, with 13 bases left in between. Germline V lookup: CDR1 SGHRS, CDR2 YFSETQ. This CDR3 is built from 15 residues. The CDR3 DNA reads TGCGCCAGCAGCTCGTCAGGCGGTATCTACAATGAGCAGTTCTTC. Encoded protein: CASSSSGGIYNEQFF.

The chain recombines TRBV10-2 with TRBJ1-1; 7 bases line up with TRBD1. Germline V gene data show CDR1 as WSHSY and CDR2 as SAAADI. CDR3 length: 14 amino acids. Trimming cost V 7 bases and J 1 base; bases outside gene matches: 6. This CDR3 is CASMRDRSNTEAFF. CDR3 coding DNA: TGCGCCAGCATGAGGGACAGATCGAACACTGAAGCTTTCTTT.

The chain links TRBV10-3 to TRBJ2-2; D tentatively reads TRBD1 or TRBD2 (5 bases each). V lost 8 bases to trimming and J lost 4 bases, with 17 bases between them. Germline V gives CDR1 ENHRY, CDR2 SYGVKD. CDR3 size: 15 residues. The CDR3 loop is CAIGVGRDVTGELFF. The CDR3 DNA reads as TGTGCCATCGGGGTTGGCAGGGACGTCACCGGGGAGCTGTTTTTT.

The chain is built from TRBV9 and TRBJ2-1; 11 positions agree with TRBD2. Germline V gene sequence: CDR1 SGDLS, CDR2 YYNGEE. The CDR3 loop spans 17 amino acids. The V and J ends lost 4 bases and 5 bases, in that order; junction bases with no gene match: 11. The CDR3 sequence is CASSPSLAGGGNNEQFF. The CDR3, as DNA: TGTGCCAGCAGCCCGTCGTTAGCGGGAGGGGGGAACAATGAGCAGTTCTTC.

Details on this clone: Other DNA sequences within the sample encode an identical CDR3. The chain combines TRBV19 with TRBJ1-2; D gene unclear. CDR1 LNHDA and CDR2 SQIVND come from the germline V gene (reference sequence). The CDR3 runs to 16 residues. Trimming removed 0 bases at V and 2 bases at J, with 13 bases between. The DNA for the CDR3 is TGTGCCAGTAGTATAGACGATAGGGTCGCGAACTATGGCTACACCTTC. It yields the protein CASSIDDRVANYGYTF.

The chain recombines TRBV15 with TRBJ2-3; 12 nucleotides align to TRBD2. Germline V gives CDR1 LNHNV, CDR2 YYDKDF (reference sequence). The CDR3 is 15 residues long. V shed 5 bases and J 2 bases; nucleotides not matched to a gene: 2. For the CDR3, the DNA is TGTGCCACCAGCCTAGCGGGAGGGCCCACAGATACGCAGTATTTT. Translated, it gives CATSLAGGPTDTQYF.

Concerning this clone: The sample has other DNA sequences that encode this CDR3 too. The CDR3 here is CASSPGTGGETQYF. As DNA, the CDR3 is TGCGCCAGCAGCCCCGGGACTGGGGGAGAGACCCAGTACTTC. This chain links TRBV5-1 with TRBJ2-5; D is possibly TRBD2 (6 bases). CDR3 size: 14 residues. Germline lookup yields CDR1 SGHRS and CDR2 YFSETQ. The V and J ends lost 4 bases and 4 bases respectively, with 14 bases between them.

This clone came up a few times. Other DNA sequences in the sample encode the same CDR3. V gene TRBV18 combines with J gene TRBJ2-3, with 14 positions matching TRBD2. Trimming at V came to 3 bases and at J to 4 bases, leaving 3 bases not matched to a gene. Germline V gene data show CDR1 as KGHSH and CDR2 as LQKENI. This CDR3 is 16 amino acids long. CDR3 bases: TGTGCCAGCTCACCGGGACTAGCGGGAGTAGCAGATACGCAGTATTTT. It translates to CASSPGLAGVADTQYF.

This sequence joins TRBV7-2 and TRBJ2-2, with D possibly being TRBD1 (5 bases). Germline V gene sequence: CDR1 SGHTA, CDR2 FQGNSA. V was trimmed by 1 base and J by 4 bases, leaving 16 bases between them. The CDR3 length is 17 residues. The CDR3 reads CASSLVPRDASTGELFF. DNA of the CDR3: TGTGCCAGCAGCTTAGTACCCAGGGATGCGTCCACCGGGGAGCTGTTTTTT.